This T cell receptor (beta chain) was captured in a study of blood T cell repertoires in COVID-19. Produced via immunoSEQ multiplex PCR; TCRdb's table is partial and in-frame only. The table has some 220,000 clones, roughly 85% seen once. The sequence came from a man aged 45-65 years with COVID-19, enrolled during active disease. Sequenced: peripheral blood.

DNA of the CDR3: TGTGCCAGCAGCGCTGGAGCGGGGGGGTTACAAGAGACCCAGTACTTC. This translates into CASSAGAGGLQETQYF. The V gene is TRBV7-2, the J gene TRBJ2-5; 10 bases align to TRBD2. The CDR3 loop spans 16 amino acids. The V segment lost 5 bases and the J segment 2 bases; nucleotides outside the gene matches: 8. The germline CDR1 and CDR2 sequences are SGHTA and FQGNSA.